This T cell receptor beta chain was recovered during a study of blood T cells in healthy people across ages. Study-wide results and limits: Age advanced and TCR beta diversity per million T cells fell, roughly linearly.

Through a sample-barcoded 5' primer and a J-beta primer mix, a second PCR was run for about 6 to 11 cycles. Every cDNA molecule carried a tag from a template-switch adaptor bearing 12 random nucleotides. A single record per CDR3 protein comes from TCRdb applying MiXCR to the 5' RACE reads. The data hold almost 800,000 distinct CDR3 sequences, with about 62% observed a single time. All donors came from Russia, were Caucasian and healthy, and spanned ages roughly 6 to 100. Each donor's blood draw was roughly 9.5 milliliters of peripheral blood. The CDR3 contains 15 residues. The V end lost 0 bases, the J end lost 10 bases, and 17 bases lay between the germline ends. CDR1 and CDR2 from the germline V gene are SGHRS and YFSETQ. As for this clonotype: Its antigen is not known.

The chain couples TRBV5-1 to TRBJ2-1; either TRBD1 or TRBD2 may fit D (6 bases each). The clonotype comes from a man younger than 45 in good health. Sequencing was performed on blood. The DNA of the CDR3 is TGCGCCAGCAGCTTGGAAGGGGGGAGGTCCTACGAGCAGTTCTTC. Protein sequence: CASSLEGGRSYEQFF.